This T cell receptor (beta chain) emerged from a study of control samples from healthy donors and cancer patients. Assay: immunoSEQ multiplex PCR; the TCRdb copy retains only in-frame clones and omits some. The sample contains some 120,000 clones, 85% to 95% of which appear only once. Germline-derived CDR1 and CDR2 are SGHTA and FQGNSA. Trimming cost V 1 base and J 8 bases, with 15 bases left between them. This CDR3 contains 15 residues. The chain combines TRBV7-2 with TRBJ2-1, with D possibly being TRBD1 or TRBD2 (5 bases each). Source material: blood. This TCR derives from a man under 40 in good health. The CDR3 loop is CASSLGTVLGDEQFF. In DNA form, the CDR3 reads TGTGCCAGCAGCTTAGGGACGGTACTGGGGGATGAGCAGTTCTTC. Full variable domain (remainder filled in from reference TRBV7-2 and TRBJ2-1): GAGVSQSPSNKVTEKGKDVELRCDPISGHTALYWYRQSLGQGLEFLIYFQGNSAPDKSGLPSDRFSAERTGGSVSTLTIQRTQQEDSAVYLCASSLGTVLGDEQFFGPGTRLTVL.